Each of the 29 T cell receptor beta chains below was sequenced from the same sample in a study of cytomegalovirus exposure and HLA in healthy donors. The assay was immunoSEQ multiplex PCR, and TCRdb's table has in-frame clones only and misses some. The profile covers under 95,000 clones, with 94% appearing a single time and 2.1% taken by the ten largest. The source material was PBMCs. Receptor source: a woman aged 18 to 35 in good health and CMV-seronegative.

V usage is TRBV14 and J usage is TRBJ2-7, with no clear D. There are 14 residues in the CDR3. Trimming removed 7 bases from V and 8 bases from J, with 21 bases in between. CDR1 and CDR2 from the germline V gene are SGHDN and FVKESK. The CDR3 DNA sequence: TGTGCCAGCACGGAACAGACCGGTTCATGCCAGCAGTACTTC. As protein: CASTEQTGSCQQYF.

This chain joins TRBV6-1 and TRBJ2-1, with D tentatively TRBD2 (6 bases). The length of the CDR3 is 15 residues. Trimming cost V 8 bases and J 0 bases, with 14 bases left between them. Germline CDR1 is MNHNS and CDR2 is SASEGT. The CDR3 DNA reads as TGTGCCAGCTCACGGGACTCTAGCTCCTACAATGAGCAGTTCTTC. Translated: CASSRDSSSYNEQFF.

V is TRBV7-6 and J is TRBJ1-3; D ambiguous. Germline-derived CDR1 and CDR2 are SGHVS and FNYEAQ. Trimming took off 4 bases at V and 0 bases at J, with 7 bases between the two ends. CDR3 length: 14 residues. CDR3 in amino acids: CASSSALSGNTIYF. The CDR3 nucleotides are TGTGCCAGCAGCTCCGCACTCTCTGGAAACACCATATATTTT.

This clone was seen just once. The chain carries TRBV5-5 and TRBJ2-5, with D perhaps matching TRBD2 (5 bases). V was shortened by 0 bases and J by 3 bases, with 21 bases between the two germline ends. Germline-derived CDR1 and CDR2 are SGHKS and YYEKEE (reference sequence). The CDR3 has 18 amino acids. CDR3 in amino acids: CASSLEPVGSVGEETQYF. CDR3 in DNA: TGTGCCAGCAGCTTGGAACCTGTAGGGAGTGTTGGTGAAGAGACCCAGTACTTC.

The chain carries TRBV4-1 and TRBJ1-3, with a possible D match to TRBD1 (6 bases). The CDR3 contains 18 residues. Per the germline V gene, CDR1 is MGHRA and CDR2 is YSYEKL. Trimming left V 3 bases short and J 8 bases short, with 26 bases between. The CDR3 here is CASSQEKQGSAPADTIYF. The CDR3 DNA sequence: TGCGCCAGCAGCCAGGAAAAACAGGGAAGCGCCCCAGCGGACACCATATATTTT.

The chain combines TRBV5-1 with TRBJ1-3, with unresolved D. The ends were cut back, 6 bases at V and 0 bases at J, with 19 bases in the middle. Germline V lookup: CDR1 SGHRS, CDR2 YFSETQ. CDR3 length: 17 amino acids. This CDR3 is CASTSGASRSSGNTIYF. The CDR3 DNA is TGCGCCAGCACGTCGGGAGCCTCCAGAAGCTCTGGAAACACCATATATTTT.

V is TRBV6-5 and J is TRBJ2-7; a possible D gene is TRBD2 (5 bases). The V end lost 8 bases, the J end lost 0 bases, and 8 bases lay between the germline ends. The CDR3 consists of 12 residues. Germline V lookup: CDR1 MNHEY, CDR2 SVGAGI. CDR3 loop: CASGGSSYEQYF. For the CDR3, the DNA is TGTGCCAGCGGAGGTAGCTCCTACGAGCAGTACTTC.

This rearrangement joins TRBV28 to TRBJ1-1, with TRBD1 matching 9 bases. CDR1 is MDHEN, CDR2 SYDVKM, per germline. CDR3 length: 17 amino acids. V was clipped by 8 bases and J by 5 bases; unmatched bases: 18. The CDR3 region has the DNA TGTGCCAGCGCCCCGGACAGGGGCATAATTTTAATTACTGAAGCTTTCTTT. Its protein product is CASAPDRGIILITEAFF.

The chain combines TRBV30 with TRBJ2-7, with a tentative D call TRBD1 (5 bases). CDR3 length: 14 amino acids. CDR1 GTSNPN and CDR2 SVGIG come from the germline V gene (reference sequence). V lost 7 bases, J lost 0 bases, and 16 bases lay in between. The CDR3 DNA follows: TGTGCCTCACGGGCGCAAGGGGTCTCCTACGAGCAGTACTTC. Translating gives CASRAQGVSYEQYF.

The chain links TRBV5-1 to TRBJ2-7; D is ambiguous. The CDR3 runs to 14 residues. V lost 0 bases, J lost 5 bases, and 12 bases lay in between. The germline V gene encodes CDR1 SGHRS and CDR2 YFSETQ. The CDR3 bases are TGCGCCAGCAGCTTGGGGTCTGCAGACAACGAGCAGTACTTC. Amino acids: CASSLGSADNEQYF. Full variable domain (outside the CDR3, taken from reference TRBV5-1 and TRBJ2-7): KAGVTQTPRYLIKTRGQQVTLSCSPISGHRSVSWYQQTPGQGLQFLFEYFSETQRNKGNFPGRFSGRQFSNSRSEMNVSTLELGDSALYLCASSLGSADNEQYFGPGTRLTVT.

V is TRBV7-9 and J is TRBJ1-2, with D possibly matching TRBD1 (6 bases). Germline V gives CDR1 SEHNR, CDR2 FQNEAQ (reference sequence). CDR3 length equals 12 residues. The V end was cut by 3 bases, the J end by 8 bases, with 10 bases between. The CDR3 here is CASSFRQEGYTF. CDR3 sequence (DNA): TGTGCCAGCAGCTTTCGACAGGAGGGCTACACCTTC. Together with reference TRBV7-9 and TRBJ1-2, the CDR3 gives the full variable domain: DTGVSQNPRHKITKRGQNVTFRCDPISEHNRLYWYRQTLGQGPEFLTYFQNEAQLEKSRLLSDRFSAERPKGSFSTLEIQRTEQGDSAMYLCASSFRQEGYTFGSGTRLTVV.

The CDR3 DNA reads as TGCGCCAGCAGCCCGGCGAGAGCGGGGACCTCTGAGGAGCAGTACTTC. Its translation is CASSPARAGTSEEQYF. This chain uses TRBV4-3 with TRBJ2-7; 7 nucleotides line up with TRBD2. The CDR3 runs to 16 residues. Germline values: CDR1 LGHNA, CDR2 YSLEER. V lost 4 bases to trimming and J lost 7 bases; unmatched junction nucleotides: 16.

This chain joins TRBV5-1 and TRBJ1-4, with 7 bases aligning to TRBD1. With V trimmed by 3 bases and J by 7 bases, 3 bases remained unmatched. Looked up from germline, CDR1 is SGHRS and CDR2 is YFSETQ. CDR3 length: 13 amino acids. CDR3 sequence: CASSSDRPEKLFF. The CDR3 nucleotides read TGCGCCAGCAGCTCGGACAGGCCTGAAAAACTGTTTTTT.

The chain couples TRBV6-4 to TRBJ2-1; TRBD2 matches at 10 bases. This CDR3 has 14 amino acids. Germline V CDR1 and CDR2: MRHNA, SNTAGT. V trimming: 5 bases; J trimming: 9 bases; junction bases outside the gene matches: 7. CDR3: CASSPGLATREQFF. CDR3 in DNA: TGTGCCAGCAGTCCGGGACTAGCGACCCGTGAGCAGTTCTTC.

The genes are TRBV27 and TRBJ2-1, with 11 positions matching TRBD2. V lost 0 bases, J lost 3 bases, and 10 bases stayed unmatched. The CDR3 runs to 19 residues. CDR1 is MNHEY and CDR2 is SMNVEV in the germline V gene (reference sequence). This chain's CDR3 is CASSLSPGLAGGNYNEQFF. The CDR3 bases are TGTGCCAGCAGTTTATCGCCCGGACTAGCGGGCGGGAACTACAATGAGCAGTTCTTC.

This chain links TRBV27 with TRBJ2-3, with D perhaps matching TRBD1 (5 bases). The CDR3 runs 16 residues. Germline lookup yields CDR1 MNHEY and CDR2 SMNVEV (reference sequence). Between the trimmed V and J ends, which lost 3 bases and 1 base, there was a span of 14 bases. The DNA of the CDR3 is TGTGCCAGCAGTTTTTCGACAGCGAGTGGCACAGATACGCAGTATTTT. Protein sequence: CASSFSTASGTDTQYF.

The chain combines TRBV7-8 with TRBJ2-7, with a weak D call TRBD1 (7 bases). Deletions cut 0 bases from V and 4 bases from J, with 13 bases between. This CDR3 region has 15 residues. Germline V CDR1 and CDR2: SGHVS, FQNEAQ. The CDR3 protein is CASSLAEGRGYEQYF. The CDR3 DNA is TGTGCCAGCAGCTTAGCGGAGGGCAGGGGGTACGAGCAGTACTTC.

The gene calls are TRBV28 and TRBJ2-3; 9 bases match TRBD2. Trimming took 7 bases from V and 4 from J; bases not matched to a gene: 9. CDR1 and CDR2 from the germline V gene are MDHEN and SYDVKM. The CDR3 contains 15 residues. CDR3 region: CASKNRGLAADTQYF. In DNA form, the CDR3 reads TGTGCCAGCAAGAACAGGGGACTAGCCGCAGATACGCAGTATTTT.

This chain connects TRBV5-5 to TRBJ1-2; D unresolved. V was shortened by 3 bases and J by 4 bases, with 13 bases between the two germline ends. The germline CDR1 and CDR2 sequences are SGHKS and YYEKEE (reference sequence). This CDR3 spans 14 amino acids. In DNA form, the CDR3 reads TGTGCCAGCAGCTCATCTCAGGCTATCTATGGCTACACCTTC. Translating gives CASSSSQAIYGYTF.

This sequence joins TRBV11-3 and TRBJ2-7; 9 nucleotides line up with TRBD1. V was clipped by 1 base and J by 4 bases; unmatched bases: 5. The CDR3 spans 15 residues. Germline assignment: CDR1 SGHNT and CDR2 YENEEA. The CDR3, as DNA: TGTGCCAGCAGCTTAGTTTGGGACAGGGAATACGAGCAGTACTTC. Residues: CASSLVWDREYEQYF.

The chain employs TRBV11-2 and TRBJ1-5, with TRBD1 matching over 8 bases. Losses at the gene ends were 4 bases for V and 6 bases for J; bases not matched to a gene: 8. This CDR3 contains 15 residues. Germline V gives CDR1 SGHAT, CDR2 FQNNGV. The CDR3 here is CASSSGTGGSQPQHF. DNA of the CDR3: TGTGCCAGCAGCTCCGGGACAGGCGGGAGTCAGCCCCAGCATTTT.

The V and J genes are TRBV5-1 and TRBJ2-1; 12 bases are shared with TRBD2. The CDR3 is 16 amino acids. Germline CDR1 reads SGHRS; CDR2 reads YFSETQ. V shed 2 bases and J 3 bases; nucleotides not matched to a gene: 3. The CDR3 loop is CASSLGTSGLYNEQFF. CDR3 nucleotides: TGCGCCAGCAGCTTAGGGACTAGCGGGCTCTACAATGAGCAGTTCTTC.

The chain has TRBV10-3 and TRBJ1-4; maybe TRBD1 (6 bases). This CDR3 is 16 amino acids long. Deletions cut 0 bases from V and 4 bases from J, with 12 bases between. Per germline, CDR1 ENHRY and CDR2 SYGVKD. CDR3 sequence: CAISESWGRINEKLFF. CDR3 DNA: TGTGCCATCAGTGAGTCGTGGGGGCGGATTAATGAAAAACTGTTTTTT.

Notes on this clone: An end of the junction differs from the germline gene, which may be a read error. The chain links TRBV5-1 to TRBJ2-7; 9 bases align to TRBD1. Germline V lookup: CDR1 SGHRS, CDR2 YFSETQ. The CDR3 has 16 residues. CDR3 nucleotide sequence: TGCGCCAGCAGTGCGGGACAGGGCACGAGACCGTCGGAGCCGTACTTC. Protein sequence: CASSAGQGTRPSEPYF. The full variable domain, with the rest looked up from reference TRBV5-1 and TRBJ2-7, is KAGVTQTPRYLIKTRGQQVTLSCSPISGHRSVSWYQQTPGQGLQFLFEYFSETQRNKGNFPGRFSGRQFSNSRSEMNVSTLELGDSALYLCASSAGQGTRPSEPYFGPGTRLTVT.

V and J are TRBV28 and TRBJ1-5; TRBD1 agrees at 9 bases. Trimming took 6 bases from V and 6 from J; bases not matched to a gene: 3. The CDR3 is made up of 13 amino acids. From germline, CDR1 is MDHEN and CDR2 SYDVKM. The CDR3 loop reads CASRGQGGQPQHF. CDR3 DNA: TGTGCCAGCAGGGGACAGGGCGGTCAGCCCCAGCATTTT. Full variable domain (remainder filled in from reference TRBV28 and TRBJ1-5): DVKVTQSSRYLVKRTGEKVFLECVQDMDHENMFWYRQDPGLGLRLIYFSYDVKMKEKGDIPEGYSVSREKKERFSLILESASTNQTSMYLCASRGQGGQPQHFGDGTRLSIL.

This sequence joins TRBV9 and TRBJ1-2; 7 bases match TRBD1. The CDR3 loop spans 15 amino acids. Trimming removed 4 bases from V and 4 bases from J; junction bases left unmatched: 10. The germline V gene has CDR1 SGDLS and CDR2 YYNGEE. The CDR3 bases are TGTGCCAGCAGCTACGGACAGGATGCAAGCTATGGCTACACCTTC. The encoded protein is CASSYGQDASYGYTF.

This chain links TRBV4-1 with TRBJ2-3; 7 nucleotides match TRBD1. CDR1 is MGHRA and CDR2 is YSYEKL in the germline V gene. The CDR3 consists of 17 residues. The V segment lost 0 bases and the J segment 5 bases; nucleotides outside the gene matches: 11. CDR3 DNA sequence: TGCGCCAGCAGCCAAGATAGACGGGACAGAAAAGTAGATACGCAGTATTTT. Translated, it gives CASSQDRRDRKVDTQYF.

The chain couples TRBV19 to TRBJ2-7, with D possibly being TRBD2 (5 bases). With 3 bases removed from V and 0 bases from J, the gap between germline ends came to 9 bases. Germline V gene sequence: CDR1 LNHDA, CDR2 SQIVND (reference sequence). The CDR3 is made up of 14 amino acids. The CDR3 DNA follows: TGTGCCAGTAGTATGACTAAGAGCTCCTACGAGCAGTACTTC. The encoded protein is CASSMTKSSYEQYF.

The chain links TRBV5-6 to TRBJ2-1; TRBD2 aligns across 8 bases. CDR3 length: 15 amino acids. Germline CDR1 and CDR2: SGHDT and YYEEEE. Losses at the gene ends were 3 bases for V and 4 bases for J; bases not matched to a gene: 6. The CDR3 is CASSSVSGGYNEQFF. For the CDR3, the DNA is TGTGCCAGCAGCTCCGTCAGCGGGGGTTACAATGAGCAGTTCTTC.